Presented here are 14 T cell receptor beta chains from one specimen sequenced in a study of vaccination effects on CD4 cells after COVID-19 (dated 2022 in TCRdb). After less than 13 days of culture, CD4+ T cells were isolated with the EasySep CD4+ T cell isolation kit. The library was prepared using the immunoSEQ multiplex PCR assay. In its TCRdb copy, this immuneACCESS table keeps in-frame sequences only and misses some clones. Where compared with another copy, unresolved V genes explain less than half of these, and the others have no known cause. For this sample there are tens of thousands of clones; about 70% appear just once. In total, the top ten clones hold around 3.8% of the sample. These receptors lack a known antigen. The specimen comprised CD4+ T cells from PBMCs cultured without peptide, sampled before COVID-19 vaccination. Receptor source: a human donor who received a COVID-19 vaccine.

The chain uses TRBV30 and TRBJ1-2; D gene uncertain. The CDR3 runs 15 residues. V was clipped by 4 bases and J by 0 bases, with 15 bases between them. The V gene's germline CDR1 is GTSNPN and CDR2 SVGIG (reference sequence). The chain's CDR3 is CAWNPFGVPNYGYTF. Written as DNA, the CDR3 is TGTGCCTGGAATCCCTTCGGCGTACCTAACTATGGCTACACCTTC.

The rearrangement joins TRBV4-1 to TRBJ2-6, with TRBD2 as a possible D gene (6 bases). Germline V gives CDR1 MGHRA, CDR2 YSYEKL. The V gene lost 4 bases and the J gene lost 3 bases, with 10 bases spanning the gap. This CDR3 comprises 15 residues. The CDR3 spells CASSPNGGGANVLTF. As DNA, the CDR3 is TGCGCCAGCAGCCCCAACGGGGGTGGGGCCAACGTCCTGACTTTC.

CDR3: CASSRGPGQGVGYEQYF. The CDR3 DNA follows: TGTGCCAGCAGCCGGGGACCGGGACAGGGGGTTGGGTACGAGCAGTACTTC. The chain joins TRBV5-6 to TRBJ2-7, with 11 bases fitting TRBD1. V dropped 4 bases and J dropped 4; count of bases not matched to a gene: 13. The germline V gene encodes CDR1 SGHDT and CDR2 YYEEEE. The length of the CDR3 is 17 residues. Full variable domain (outside the CDR3, taken from reference TRBV5-6 and TRBJ2-7): DAGVTQSPTHLIKTRGQQVTLRCSPKSGHDTVSWYQQALGQGPQFIFQYYEEEERQRGNFPDRFSGHQFPNYSSELNVNALLLGDSALYLCASSRGPGQGVGYEQYFGPGTRLTVT.

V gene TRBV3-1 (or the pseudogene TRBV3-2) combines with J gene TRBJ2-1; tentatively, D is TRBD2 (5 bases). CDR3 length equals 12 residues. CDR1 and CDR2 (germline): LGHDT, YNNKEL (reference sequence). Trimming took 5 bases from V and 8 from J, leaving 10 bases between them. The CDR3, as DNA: TGTGCCAGCAGCTCAATCGGGGATGAGCAGTTCTTC. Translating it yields CASSSIGDEQFF.

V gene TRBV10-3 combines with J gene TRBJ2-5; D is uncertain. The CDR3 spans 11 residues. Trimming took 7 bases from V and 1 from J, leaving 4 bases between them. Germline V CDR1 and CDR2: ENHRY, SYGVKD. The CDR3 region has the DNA TGTGCCATCAAGGGCCAAGAGACCCAGTACTTC. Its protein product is CAIKGQETQYF.

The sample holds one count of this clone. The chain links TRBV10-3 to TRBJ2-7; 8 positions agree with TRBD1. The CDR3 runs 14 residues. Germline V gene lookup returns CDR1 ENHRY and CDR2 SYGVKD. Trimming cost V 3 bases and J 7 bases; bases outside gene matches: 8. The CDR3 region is CAISDISRGHEQYF. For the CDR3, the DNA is TGTGCCATCAGTGATATATCCAGGGGGCATGAGCAGTACTTC.

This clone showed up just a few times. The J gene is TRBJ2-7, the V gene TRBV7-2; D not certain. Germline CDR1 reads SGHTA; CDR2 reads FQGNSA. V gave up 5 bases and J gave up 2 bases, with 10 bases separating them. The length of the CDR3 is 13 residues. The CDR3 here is CASSKIHAYEQYF. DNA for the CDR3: TGTGCCAGCAGCAAAATCCATGCCTACGAGCAGTACTTC.

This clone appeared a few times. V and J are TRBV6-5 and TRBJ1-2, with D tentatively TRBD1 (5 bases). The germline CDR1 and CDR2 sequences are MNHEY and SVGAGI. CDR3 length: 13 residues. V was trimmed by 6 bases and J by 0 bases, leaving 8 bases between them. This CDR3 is CASRATANYGYTF. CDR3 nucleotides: TGTGCCAGCAGGGCGACAGCTAACTATGGCTACACCTTC.

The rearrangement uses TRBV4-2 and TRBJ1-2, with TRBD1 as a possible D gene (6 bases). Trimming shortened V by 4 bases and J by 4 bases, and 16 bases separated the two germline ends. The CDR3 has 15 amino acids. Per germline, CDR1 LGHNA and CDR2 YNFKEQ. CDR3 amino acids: CASSPTGGATYGYTF. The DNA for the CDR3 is TGTGCCAGCAGCCCCACCGGGGGGGCCACCTATGGCTACACCTTC.

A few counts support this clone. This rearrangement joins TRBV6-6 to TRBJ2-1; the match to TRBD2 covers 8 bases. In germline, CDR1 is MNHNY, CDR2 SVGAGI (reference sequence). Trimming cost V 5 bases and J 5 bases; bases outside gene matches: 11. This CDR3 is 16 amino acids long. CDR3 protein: CASSPGTRIRNNEQFF. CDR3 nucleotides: TGTGCCAGCAGTCCCGGGACTAGAATCCGAAACAATGAGCAGTTCTTC.

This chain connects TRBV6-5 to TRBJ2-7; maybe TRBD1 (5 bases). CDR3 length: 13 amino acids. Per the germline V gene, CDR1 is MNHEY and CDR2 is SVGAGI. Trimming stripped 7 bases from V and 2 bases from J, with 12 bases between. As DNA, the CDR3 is TGTGCCAGCACGCCGGACAATACCTACGAGCAGTACTTC. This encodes CASTPDNTYEQYF.

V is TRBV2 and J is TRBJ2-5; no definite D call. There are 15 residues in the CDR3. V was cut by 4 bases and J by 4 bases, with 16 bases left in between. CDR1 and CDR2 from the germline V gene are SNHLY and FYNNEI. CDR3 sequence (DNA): TGTGCCAGCAGTGTTGTGGACGGATGGGGAGAGACCCAGTACTTC. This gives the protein CASSVVDGWGETQYF.

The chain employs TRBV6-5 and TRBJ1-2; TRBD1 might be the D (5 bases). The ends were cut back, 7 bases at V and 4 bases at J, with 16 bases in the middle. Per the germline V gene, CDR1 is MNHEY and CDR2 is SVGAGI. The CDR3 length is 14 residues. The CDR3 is CASTMGGPSYGYTF. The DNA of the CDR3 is TGTGCCAGCACCATGGGGGGACCCTCCTATGGCTACACCTTC.

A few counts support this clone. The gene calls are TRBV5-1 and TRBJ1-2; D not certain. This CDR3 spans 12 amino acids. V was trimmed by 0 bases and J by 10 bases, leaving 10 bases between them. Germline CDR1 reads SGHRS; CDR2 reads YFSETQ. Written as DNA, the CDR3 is TGCGCCAGCAGCTTGGCCATAGGAGACTACACCTTC. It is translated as CASSLAIGDYTF.